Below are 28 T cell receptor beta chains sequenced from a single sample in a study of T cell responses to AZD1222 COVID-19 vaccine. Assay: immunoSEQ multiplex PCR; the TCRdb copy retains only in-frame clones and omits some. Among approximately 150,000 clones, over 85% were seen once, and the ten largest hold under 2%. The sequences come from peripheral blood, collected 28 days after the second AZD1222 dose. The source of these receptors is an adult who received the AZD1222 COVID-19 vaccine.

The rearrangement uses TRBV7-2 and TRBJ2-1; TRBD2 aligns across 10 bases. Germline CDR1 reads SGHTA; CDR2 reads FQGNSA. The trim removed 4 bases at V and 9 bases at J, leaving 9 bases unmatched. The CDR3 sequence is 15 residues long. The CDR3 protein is CASSSSGSSLGEQFF. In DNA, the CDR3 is TGTGCCAGCAGCTCTAGCGGGAGTAGCTTGGGTGAGCAGTTCTTC.

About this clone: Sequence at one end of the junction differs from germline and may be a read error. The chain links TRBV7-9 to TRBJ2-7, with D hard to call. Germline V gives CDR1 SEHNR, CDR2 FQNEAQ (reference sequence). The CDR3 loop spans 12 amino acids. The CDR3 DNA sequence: TGTGCCAACAGCTTACCCTCTGGGGAGCAGTACTTC. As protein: CANSLPSGEQYF.

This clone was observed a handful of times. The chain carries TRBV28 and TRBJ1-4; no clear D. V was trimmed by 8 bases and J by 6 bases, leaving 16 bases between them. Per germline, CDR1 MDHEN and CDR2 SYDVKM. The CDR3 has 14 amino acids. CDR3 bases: TGTGCCAGCGCCCTTGGGCAGCACCATGAAAAACTGTTTTTT. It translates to CASALGQHHEKLFF.

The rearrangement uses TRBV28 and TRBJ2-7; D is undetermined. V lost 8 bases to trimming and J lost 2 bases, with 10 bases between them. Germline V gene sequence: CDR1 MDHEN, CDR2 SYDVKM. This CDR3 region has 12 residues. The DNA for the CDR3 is TGTGCCAGCGCCGGTTTCACCTACGAGCAGTACTTC. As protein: CASAGFTYEQYF.

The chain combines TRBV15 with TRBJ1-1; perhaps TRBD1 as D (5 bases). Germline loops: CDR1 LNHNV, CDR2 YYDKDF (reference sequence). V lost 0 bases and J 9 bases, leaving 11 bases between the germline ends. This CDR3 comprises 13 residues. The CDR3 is CATSRERGVKAFF. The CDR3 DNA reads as TGTGCCACCAGCAGAGAGAGGGGTGTCAAAGCTTTCTTT.

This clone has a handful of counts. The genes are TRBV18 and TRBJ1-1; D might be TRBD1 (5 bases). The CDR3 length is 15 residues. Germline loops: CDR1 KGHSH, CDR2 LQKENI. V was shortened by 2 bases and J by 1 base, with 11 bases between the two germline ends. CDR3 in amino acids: CASSPARGSNTEAFF. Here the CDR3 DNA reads TGTGCCAGCTCACCAGCCCGGGGCTCGAACACTGAAGCTTTCTTT.

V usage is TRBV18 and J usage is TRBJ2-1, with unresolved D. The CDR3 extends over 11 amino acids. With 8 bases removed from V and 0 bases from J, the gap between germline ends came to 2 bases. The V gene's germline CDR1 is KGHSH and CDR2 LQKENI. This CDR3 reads CASASYNEQFF. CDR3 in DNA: TGTGCCAGCGCCTCCTACAATGAGCAGTTCTTC.

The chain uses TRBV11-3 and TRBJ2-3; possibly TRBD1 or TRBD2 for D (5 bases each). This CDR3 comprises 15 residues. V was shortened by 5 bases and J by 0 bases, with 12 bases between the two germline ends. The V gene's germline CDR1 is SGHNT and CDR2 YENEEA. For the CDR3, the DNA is TGTGCCAGCAGCCCGAGTGGGGGTAGCACAGATACGCAGTATTTT. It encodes CASSPSGGSTDTQYF.

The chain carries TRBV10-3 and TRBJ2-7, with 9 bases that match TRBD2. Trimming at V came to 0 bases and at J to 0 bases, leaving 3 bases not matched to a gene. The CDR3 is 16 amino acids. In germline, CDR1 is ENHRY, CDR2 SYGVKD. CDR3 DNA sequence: TGTGCCATCAGTGAGTCGACTAGCGGACTCTCCTACGAGCAGTACTTC. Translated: CAISESTSGLSYEQYF.

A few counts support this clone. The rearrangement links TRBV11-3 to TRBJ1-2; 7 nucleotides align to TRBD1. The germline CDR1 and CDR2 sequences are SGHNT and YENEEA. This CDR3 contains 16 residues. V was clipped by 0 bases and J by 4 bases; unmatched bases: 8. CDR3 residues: CASSLDYRGDGYGYTF. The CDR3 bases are TGTGCCAGCAGCTTAGATTACAGGGGTGATGGCTATGGCTACACCTTC.

CDR3 protein: CASRGQGQQETQYF. CDR3 coding DNA: TGTGCCAGCAGGGGACAGGGTCAGCAAGAGACCCAGTACTTC. The chain uses TRBV27 and TRBJ2-5, with 9 bases identical to TRBD1. The CDR3 contains 14 residues. The V segment lost 6 bases and the J segment 2 bases; nucleotides outside the gene matches: 4. The germline V gene encodes CDR1 MNHEY and CDR2 SMNVEV (reference sequence).

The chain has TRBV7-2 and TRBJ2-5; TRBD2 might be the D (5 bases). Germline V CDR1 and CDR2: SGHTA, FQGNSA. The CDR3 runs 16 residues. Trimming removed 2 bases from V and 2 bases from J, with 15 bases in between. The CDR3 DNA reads TGTGCCAGCAGCTTAAGGGCGGCAGGAGGACAAGAGACCCAGTACTTC. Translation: CASSLRAAGGQETQYF.

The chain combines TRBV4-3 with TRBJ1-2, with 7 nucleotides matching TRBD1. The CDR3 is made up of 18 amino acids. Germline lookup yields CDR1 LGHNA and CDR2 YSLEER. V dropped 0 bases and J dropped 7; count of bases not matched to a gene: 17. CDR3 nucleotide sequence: TGCGCCAGCAGCCAAGAAGTAGAGGGGCGCAGGGGGATAGGTGGCTACACCTTC. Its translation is CASSQEVEGRRGIGGYTF.

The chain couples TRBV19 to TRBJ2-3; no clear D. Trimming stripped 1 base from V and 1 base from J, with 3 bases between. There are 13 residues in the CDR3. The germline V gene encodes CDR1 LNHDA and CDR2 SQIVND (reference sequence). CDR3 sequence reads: CASSIGGTDTQYF. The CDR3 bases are TGTGCCAGTAGTATAGGAGGCACAGATACGCAGTATTTT.

The CDR3 region has the DNA TGTGCCAGCAGTGGCCCCAGCCGCGGGGGCGAATTTGGCTACACCTTC. It is translated as CASSGPSRGGEFGYTF. The chain employs TRBV25-1 and TRBJ1-2; perhaps TRBD1 as D (6 bases). CDR1 MGHDK and CDR2 SYGVNS come from the germline V gene. This CDR3 region has 16 residues. V was shortened by 4 bases and J by 7 bases, with 22 bases between the two germline ends.

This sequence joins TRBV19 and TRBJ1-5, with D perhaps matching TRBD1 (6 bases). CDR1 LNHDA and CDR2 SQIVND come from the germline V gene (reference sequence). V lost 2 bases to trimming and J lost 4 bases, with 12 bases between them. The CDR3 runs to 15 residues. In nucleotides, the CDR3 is TGTGCCAGTAGTATACTCGGACAGACTAATCAGCCCCAGCATTTT. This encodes CASSILGQTNQPQHF. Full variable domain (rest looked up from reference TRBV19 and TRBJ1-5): DGGITQSPKYLFRKEGQNVTLSCEQNLNHDAMYWYRQDPGQGLRLIYYSQIVNDFQKGDIAEGYSVSREKKESFPLTVTSAQKNPTAFYLCASSILGQTNQPQHFGDGTRLSIL.

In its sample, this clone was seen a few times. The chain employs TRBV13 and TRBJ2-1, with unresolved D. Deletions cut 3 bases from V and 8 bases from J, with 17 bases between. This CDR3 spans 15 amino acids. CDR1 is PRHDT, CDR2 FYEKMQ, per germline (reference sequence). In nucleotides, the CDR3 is TGTGCCAGCAGCTTCCCCGGGCCCCCCGGCTATGAGCAGTTCTTC. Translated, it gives CASSFPGPPGYEQFF.

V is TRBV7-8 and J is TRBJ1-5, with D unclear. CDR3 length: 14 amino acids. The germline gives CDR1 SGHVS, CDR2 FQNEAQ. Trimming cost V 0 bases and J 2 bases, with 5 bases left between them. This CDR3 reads CASSLAQGNQPQHF. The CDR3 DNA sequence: TGTGCCAGCAGCTTAGCTCAGGGCAATCAGCCCCAGCATTTT.

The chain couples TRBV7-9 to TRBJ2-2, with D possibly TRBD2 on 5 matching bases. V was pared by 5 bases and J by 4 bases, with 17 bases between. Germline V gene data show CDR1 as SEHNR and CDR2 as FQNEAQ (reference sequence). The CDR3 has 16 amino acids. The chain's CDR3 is CASSLPRGLITGELFF. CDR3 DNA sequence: TGTGCCAGCAGCCTCCCTAGAGGGCTGATCACCGGGGAGCTGTTTTTT.

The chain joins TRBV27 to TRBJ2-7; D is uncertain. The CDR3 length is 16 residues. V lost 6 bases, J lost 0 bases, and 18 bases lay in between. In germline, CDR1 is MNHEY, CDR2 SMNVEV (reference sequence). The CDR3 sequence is CASRLKGIPYSYEQYF. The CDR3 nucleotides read TGTGCCAGCAGATTAAAAGGGATCCCCTACTCCTACGAGCAGTACTTC.

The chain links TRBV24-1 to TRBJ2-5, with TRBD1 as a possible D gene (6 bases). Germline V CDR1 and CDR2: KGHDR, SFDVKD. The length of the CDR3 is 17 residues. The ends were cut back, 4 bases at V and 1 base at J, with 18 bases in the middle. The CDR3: CATSEPQGVEGQETQYF. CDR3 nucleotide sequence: TGTGCCACCAGTGAACCACAGGGTGTAGAGGGCCAAGAGACCCAGTACTTC.

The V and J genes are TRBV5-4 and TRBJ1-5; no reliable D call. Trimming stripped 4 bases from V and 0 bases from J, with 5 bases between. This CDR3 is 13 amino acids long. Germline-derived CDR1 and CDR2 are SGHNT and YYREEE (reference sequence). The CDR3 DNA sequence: TGTGCCAGCAGCCTGGGTAGCAATCAGCCCCAGCATTTT. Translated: CASSLGSNQPQHF. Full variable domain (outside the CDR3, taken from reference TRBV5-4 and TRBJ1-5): ETGVTQSPTHLIKTRGQQVTLRCSSQSGHNTVSWYQQALGQGPQFIFQYYREEENGRGNFPPRFSGLQFPNYSSELNVNALELDDSALYLCASSLGSNQPQHFGDGTRLSIL.

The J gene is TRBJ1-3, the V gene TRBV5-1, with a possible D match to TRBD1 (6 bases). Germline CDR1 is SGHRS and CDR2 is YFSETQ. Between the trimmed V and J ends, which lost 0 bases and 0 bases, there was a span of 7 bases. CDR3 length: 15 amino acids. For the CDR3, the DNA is TGCGCCAGCAGCTTGGAAGGGGGCTCTGGAAACACCATATATTTT. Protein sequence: CASSLEGGSGNTIYF.

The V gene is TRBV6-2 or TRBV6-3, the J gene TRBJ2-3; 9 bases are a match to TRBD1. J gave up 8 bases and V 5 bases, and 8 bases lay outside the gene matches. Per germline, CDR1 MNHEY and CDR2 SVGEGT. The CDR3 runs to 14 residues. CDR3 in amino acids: CASSPGQGLATQYF. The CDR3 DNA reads TGTGCCAGCAGTCCGGGACAGGGCCTCGCTACGCAGTATTTT.

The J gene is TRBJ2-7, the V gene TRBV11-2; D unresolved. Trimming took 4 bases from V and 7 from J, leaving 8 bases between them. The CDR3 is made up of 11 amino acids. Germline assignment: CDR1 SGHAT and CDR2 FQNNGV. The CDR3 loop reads CASSSSGEQYF. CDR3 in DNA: TGTGCCAGCAGCTCTTCCGGGGAGCAGTACTTC.

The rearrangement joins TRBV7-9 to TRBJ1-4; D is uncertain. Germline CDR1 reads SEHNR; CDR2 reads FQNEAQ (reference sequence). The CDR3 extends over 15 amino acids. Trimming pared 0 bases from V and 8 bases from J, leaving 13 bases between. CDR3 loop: CASSLAPRGQEKLFF. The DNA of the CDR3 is TGTGCCAGCAGCTTAGCTCCAAGAGGGCAAGAAAAACTGTTTTTT.

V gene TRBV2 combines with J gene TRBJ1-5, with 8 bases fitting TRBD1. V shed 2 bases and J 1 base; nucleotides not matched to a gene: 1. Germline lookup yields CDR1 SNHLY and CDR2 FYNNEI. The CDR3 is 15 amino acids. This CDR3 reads CASSEWTGSNQPQHF. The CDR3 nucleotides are TGTGCCAGCAGTGAATGGACAGGGAGCAATCAGCCCCAGCATTTT.

The DNA of the CDR3 is TGTGCCAGCAGCGTGGAGGTGGGCTATGGCTACACCTTC. This translates into CASSVEVGYGYTF. The genes are TRBV9 and TRBJ1-2, with D unclear. CDR3 length: 13 amino acids. Germline V gives CDR1 SGDLS, CDR2 YYNGEE. The V and J ends lost 2 bases and 4 bases respectively, with 9 bases between them. The full variable domain, in which reference TRBV9 and TRBJ1-2 provide the parts outside the CDR3, is DSGVTQTPKHLITATGQRVTLRCSPRSGDLSVYWYQQSLDQGLQFLIQYYNGEERAKGNILERFSAQQFPDLHSELNLSSLELGDSALYFCASSVEVGYGYTFGSGTRLTVV.